This entry concerns a single T cell receptor (beta chain). This record belongs to a study of blood T cell repertoires in COVID-19. Source study methods: Estimated nucleated cell counts came from reference gene primer amplification. TCRdb's copy holds only in-frame clones and misses some; the assay was immunoSEQ multiplex PCR. V and J calls and clone size are given by that table; D and trimming were obtained from the DNA. This sample carries fewer than 200,000 clones, roughly 80% of them seen once, and the ten largest clones take roughly 1.4%. There are 16 residues in the CDR3. Germline V gene data show CDR1 as MNHNS and CDR2 as SASEGT. V was pared by 4 bases and J by 5 bases, with 11 bases of the junction left unmatched.

This clonotype was sampled from a human donor in a cohort sampled during active COVID-19. The V and J genes are TRBV6-1 and TRBJ2-3; 8 bases match TRBD1. Material for sequencing was peripheral blood. Here the CDR3 reads CASSGRQGTGIDTQYF. The DNA of the CDR3 is TGTGCCAGCAGTGGACGACAGGGGACGGGAATAGATACGCAGTATTTT.